This TCR beta chain originates from a study of vaccination and CD4 T cells after COVID-19. Cultured CD4+ T cells had their DNA profiled by the Oncomine TCR Beta short-read assay. Cultured CD4+ T cells were the source of extracted genomic DNA. TCRdb independently ran MiXCR on the PCR reads; one entry per CDR3 protein. The table includes around 10,000 distinct CDR3 sequences, 35% to 40% detected once. A word on this clonotype: Antigen: not known.

CDR3 size: 14 residues. The ends were cut back, 1 base at V and 7 bases at J, with 14 bases in the middle. Per the germline V gene, CDR1 is SGHNT and CDR2 is YYREEE (reference sequence). Findings of the study overall: A nonsignificant median increase from 21 to 38 SARS-CoV-2-reactive clonotypes was observed. Post-vaccination, and not before, a median 86.3% of reactive clones appeared in convalescent patients.

Treatment specified: roughly nine-day PBMC culture with coronavirus spike peptide pools or control peptides (ViraFEST assay). Gathering of the CD4+ T cells, from the unexposed donor, took place before the COVID-19 pandemic (2011-2018). By negative selection, CD4+ T cells were isolated once culture had run for over nine days. The receptor was isolated from a human donor in good health. The chain uses TRBV5-4 and TRBJ1-2, with a possible D match to TRBD1 (5 bases). The sample was CD4+ T cells from blood, cultured in vitro. The CDR3 region is CASSLSRGAGGYTF. CDR3 sequence (DNA): TGTGCCAGCAGCTTGAGTCGGGGCGCGGGTGGCTACACCTTC.